Listed below are T cell receptor beta chains from one sample, sequenced in a study of regulatory T cells in long-lasting Graves disease. A single record per CDR3 protein comes from TCRdb applying MiXCR to the multiplex PCR reads. Seen here are approximately 400,000 distinct CDR3 sequences, around 15% observed once, and the top ten hold 22%. Here the sequenced sample was peripheral blood mononuclear cells (PBMCs), taken at new diagnosis, from a patient treated with antithyroid drugs. The receptors originated from a female donor with Graves disease. Both conserved end residues are part of each CDR3. The D gene is left open where the match is weak. Not every row has a clone size; where given, it reads once, few, many or a size class.

V gene	J gene	clone size	D gene	CDR3 protein	CDR3 DNA
TRBV7-6	TRBJ2-7	many	.	CASSLAPGVTTANTYEQYF	TGTGCCAGCAGCTTAGCCCCTGGGGTAACCACAGCGAACACCTACGAGCAGTACTTC
TRBV6-2/TRBV6-3	TRBJ1-5	many	.	CASTTQRGERPQHF	TGTGCCAGCACCACCCAAAGGGGGGAGCGGCCCCAGCATTTT
TRBV28	TRBJ2-7	many	.	CASTSSGSYEQYF	TGTGCCAGCACCTCCTCGGGCTCCTACGAGCAGTACTTC
TRBV7-9	TRBJ1-1	few	.	CASSTSGTEAFF	TGTGCCAGCAGCACCTCAGGCACTGAAGCTTTCTTT
TRBV12-3/TRBV12-4	TRBJ1-2	once	TRBD1	CASSTGGSNYGYTF	TGTGCCAGCAGTACAGGGGGTTCCAACTATGGCTACACCTTC
TRBV30	TRBJ1-4	few	.	CAWSVLGGRGEKLFF	TGTGCCTGGAGTGTACTCGGGGGGCGGGGTGAAAAACTGTTTTTT
TRBV9	TRBJ1-3	.	.	CASSENRDFSGNTIYF	TGTGCCAGCAGCGAGAACAGGGACTTCTCTGGAAACACCATATATTTT
TRBV6-2/TRBV6-3	TRBJ2-1	many	.	CASSYPPGAHSYNEQFF	TGTGCCAGCAGTTACCCCCCAGGAGCGCATTCCTACAATGAGCAGTTCTTC
TRBV9	TRBJ1-5	few	.	CASSRGGPHGPQHF	TGTGCCAGCAGTCGGGGGGGGCCTCATGGGCCCCAGCATTTT
TRBV5-1	TRBJ1-2	many	.	CASSHPGELFYGYTF	TGCGCCAGCAGCCACCCAGGGGAGCTATTCTATGGCTACACCTTC
TRBV28	TRBJ1-6	.	TRBD1	CASIGAGTGHSPLHF	TGTGCCAGCATCGGAGCCGGGACAGGGCACTCACCCCTCCACTTT
TRBV28	TRBJ2-5	.	.	CVSSLPGQQETQYF	TGTGTCAGCAGTTTGCCGGGACAACAAGAGACCCAGTACTTC
TRBV7-9	TRBJ2-1	many	.	CASSLASAQGQFF	TGTGCCAGCAGCTTAGCCTCGGCGCAAGGGCAGTTCTTC
TRBV19	TRBJ2-5	.	TRBD1	CASSIRDRAETQYF	TGTGCCAGTAGTATCCGGGACAGGGCAGAGACCCAGTACTTC
TRBV9	TRBJ2-3	.	.	CASSAYTSLDTQYF	TGTGCCAGCAGCGCCTACACTAGTCTGGATACGCAGTATTTT
TRBV5-1	TRBJ2-5	.	.	CASSLDGNQETQYF	TGCGCCAGCAGCTTGGACGGAAACCAAGAGACCCAGTACTTC
TRBV27	TRBJ2-5	few	TRBD1	CASSSLTGVEETQYF	TGTGCCAGCAGTTCGTTGACAGGGGTCGAGGAGACCCAGTACTTC
TRBV25-1	TRBJ1-3	.	.	CASSEYSGSGNTIYF	TGTGCCAGCAGTGAATATTCTGGGTCTGGAAACACCATATATTTT
TRBV27	TRBJ1-5	many	.	CASSPAPGPNQPQHF	TGTGCCAGCAGCCCCGCCCCAGGACCGAATCAGCCCCAGCATTTT
TRBV2	TRBJ1-5	many	.	CASSDSQGYQPQHF	TGTGCCAGCAGTGACTCACAGGGTTATCAGCCCCAGCATTTT
TRBV6-4	TRBJ2-1	.	TRBD2	CASAGRSRSSGSSYNEQFF	TGTGCCAGCGCCGGACGGAGCAGGTCTAGCGGGAGCTCCTACAATGAGCAGTTCTTC
TRBV4-1	TRBJ1-1	many	.	CASSRRGSAEAFF	TGCGCCAGCAGCCGAAGGGGTTCTGCCGAAGCTTTCTTT
TRBV29-1	TRBJ2-4	few	TRBD2	CSVSLSPGVSGGEENIQYF	TGCAGCGTTTCCCTCTCGCCGGGTGTTAGCGGGGGGGAGGAAAACATTCAGTACTTC
TRBV29-1	TRBJ1-1	many	.	CSVEEGRGNTEAFF	TGCAGCGTTGAGGAGGGGAGGGGGAACACTGAAGCTTTCTTT
TRBV29-1	TRBJ2-3	few	.	CSARRDSWTDTQYF	TGCAGCGCCAGGCGGGACAGTTGGACAGATACGCAGTATTTT
TRBV20-1	TRBJ1-2	many	.	CSVTRAGINGYTF	TGCAGTGTGACGCGCGCAGGGATCAATGGCTACACCTTC
TRBV5-1	TRBJ2-3	many	TRBD2	CASSTSSGGALDTQYF	TGCGCCAGCAGCACCTCTAGCGGGGGGGCGTTGGATACGCAGTATTTT
TRBV20-1	TRBJ2-2	many	TRBD2	CSAPPIGLAGSTGELFF	TGCAGTGCTCCCCCTATTGGGCTAGCGGGAAGCACCGGGGAGCTGTTTTTT
TRBV13	TRBJ1-1	many	TRBD1	CASSHRQGYAFF	TGTGCCAGCAGCCACCGACAGGGATACGCTTTCTTT
TRBV7-9	TRBJ1-2	many	.	CASSLGGDPYYGYTF	TGTGCCAGCAGCTTAGGTGGGGATCCCTACTATGGCTACACCTTC
TRBV19	TRBJ2-2	many	.	CASRDWGTGELFF	TGTGCCAGTAGGGACTGGGGGACCGGGGAGCTGTTTTTT
TRBV20-1	TRBJ2-5	.	.	CSARAGETQYF	TGCAGTGCTAGAGCCGGAGAGACCCAGTACTTC
TRBV12-5	TRBJ2-7	.	.	CASGLWRDSYEQYF	TGTGCTAGCGGTTTATGGCGGGACTCCTACGAGCAGTACTTC
TRBV12-3/TRBV12-4	TRBJ2-2	many	.	CASSFPPGSPNTGELFF	TGTGCCAGCAGTTTCCCCCCCGGGAGTCCGAACACCGGGGAGCTGTTTTTT
TRBV7-3	TRBJ2-7	many	.	CASSLGGLGGTYEQYF	TGTGCCAGCAGCTTAGGAGGGCTAGGCGGAACCTACGAGCAGTACTTC
TRBV20-1	TRBJ1-1	.	TRBD1	CSAHSRQGKAEAFF	TGCAGTGCTCACTCTCGACAGGGGAAGGCTGAAGCTTTCTTT
TRBV5-4	TRBJ2-2	few	.	CASSLEQGPTGELFF	TGTGCCAGCAGCCTGGAACAGGGCCCCACCGGGGAGCTGTTTTTT
TRBV7-8	TRBJ2-5	few	TRBD2	CASSLGRGWRRPQETQYF	TGTGCCAGCAGCCTGGGGAGGGGTTGGCGGCGGCCCCAAGAGACCCAGTACTTC
TRBV27	TRBJ1-2	few	.	CASRVGRASNYGYTF	TGTGCCAGCAGGGTCGGCAGGGCGTCTAACTATGGCTACACCTTC
TRBV18	TRBJ2-7	few	.	CASSPREGRSYEQYF	TGTGCCAGCTCACCACGAGAGGGGCGCAGCTACGAGCAGTACTTC
TRBV2	TRBJ1-5	.	.	CASNRVGNQPQHF	TGTGCCAGCAATCGAGTGGGCAATCAGCCCCAGCATTTT
TRBV30	TRBJ2-7	many	.	CAWSTGLSGEQYF	TGTGCCTGGAGTACGGGACTTTCTGGCGAGCAGTACTTC
TRBV7-9	TRBJ2-7	many	.	CASSTGRAYEQYF	TGTGCCAGCAGCACCGGACGGGCATACGAGCAGTACTTC
TRBV13	TRBJ1-4	many	.	CASSLGNEKLFF	TGTGCCAGCAGCTTAGGCAACGAAAAACTGTTTTTT
TRBV6-1	TRBJ1-1	many	.	CASSEARQVNTEAFF	TGTGCCAGCAGTGAAGCGCGTCAGGTAAACACTGAAGCTTTCTTT
TRBV2	TRBJ2-1	.	TRBD1	CASSDPRGLEQFF	TGTGCCAGCAGTGATCCCAGGGGGTTGGAGCAGTTCTTC
TRBV5-6	TRBJ1-2	many	TRBD1	CASSLVGGTEGYTF	TGTGCCAGCAGCTTGGTAGGGGGGACAGAAGGCTACACCTTC
TRBV12-5	TRBJ1-4	.	.	CASGLGYGATNEKLFF	TGTGCTAGTGGTTTGGGTTACGGCGCAACTAATGAAAAACTGTTTTTT
TRBV27	TRBJ2-3	many	TRBD2	CASGTSGGSDTQYF	TGTGCCAGCGGGACTAGCGGGGGTTCAGATACGCAGTATTTT
TRBV6-2/TRBV6-3	TRBJ2-1	few	TRBD2	CAISEILAEYNEQFF	TGTGCCATCAGTGAAATACTAGCGGAATACAATGAGCAGTTCTTC
TRBV5-1	TRBJ2-2	many	.	CASSQRTGNTGELFF	TGCGCCAGCAGCCAACGAACAGGGAACACCGGGGAGCTGTTTTTT
TRBV9	TRBJ2-3	few	.	CASSVQGSDTQYF	TGTGCCAGCAGCGTCCAGGGCTCAGATACGCAGTATTTT
TRBV5-1	TRBJ1-1	many	.	CASSPRAHTPTQNTEAFF	TGCGCCAGCAGCCCAAGGGCCCATACCCCGACACAGAACACTGAAGCTTTCTTT
TRBV19	TRBJ2-7	many	TRBD2	CASSPGLAVEEQYF	TGTGCCAGTAGTCCGGGACTAGCGGTGGAAGAGCAGTACTTC
TRBV2	TRBJ2-3	many	.	CASNYAQGSDTQYF	TGTGCCAGCAATTATGCACAGGGATCAGATACGCAGTATTTT